This paragraph reports one TCR beta chain. Germline trimming cut 4 bases from V and 4 bases from J; bases unmatched to any gene: 5. The CDR3 extends over 15 amino acids. Germline assignment: CDR1 MNHEY and CDR2 SVGAGI. These data are taken from a study of blood T cell repertoires in COVID-19. The table came from immunoSEQ multiplex PCR; TCRdb's copy has only in-frame clones and leaves some out. The table has tens of thousands of clones, around 80% seen once; the top ten hold more than 8%. Sequencing input: peripheral blood. The chain couples TRBV6-5 to TRBJ2-1, with 9 bases matching TRBD2. The TCR was taken from a woman older than 75 with acute or convalescent COVID-19. CDR3 protein: CASSSRTSAYNEQFF. The DNA of the CDR3 is TGTGCCAGCAGTTCCAGGACTAGCGCTTACAATGAGCAGTTCTTC.